Following are 26 T cell receptor beta chains from one sample sequenced in a study of blood T cell repertoires in COVID-19 (dated by TCRdb to about 2020). The library was prepared using the immunoSEQ multiplex PCR assay. TCRdb stores this immuneACCESS table with in-frame sequences only. Part of the clones is absent; in the studies checked, under half of the shortfall reflects unresolved V genes, and no reason is known for the rest. The sample yields around 110,000 clones; over 65% were counted once. The ten largest clonotypes hold 2% to 2.5% of the sample. The sequencing sample was made of peripheral blood. The receptor source for this set is a man aged 30 to 45 with acute or convalescent COVID-19.

This clone was detected only once. This chain joins TRBV5-1 and TRBJ2-3, with 11 bases fitting TRBD1. V dropped 4 bases and J dropped 6; count of bases not matched to a gene: 10. The CDR3 totals 16 residues. Germline loops: CDR1 SGHRS, CDR2 YFSETQ. CDR3 nucleotides: TGCGCCAGCAGCCCCGGGGACAGGGGGGCATGGGATACGCAGTATTTT. Its translation is CASSPGDRGAWDTQYF.

The chain is built from TRBV4-3 and TRBJ2-2; D is possibly TRBD2 (6 bases). Trimming removed 2 bases from V and 10 bases from J, with 14 bases in between. CDR3 length: 14 amino acids. Germline V gene sequence: CDR1 LGHNA, CDR2 YSLEER. This CDR3 reads CASSQWEEYEELFF. CDR3 nucleotide sequence: TGCGCCAGCAGCCAATGGGAGGAATACGAGGAGCTGTTTTTT.

Only one count was recorded for this clone. The rearrangement links TRBV6-4 to TRBJ2-3; 9 bases are a match to TRBD2. CDR3 length: 15 residues. The junction had 6 bases not matched to a gene; V was cut back by 4 bases and J by 4 bases. Germline V gives CDR1 MRHNA, CDR2 SNTAGT. DNA of the CDR3: TGTGCCAGCAGTGGGGTAGCGGGGGCCTCAGATACGCAGTATTTT. Encoded protein: CASSGVAGASDTQYF.

The V and J genes are TRBV27 and TRBJ1-1, with a possible D match to TRBD1 (5 bases). Germline V CDR1 and CDR2: MNHEY, SMNVEV (reference sequence). CDR3 length equals 17 residues. Trimming left V 5 bases short and J 2 bases short, with 21 bases between. As DNA, the CDR3 is TGTGCCAGCAGTATCCGCCCCAAGGACATTTTAAACACTGAAGCTTTCTTT. Translating it yields CASSIRPKDILNTEAFF.

This rearrangement joins TRBV11-1 to TRBJ1-6; tentative D call: TRBD1 (6 bases). Trimming removed 5 bases at V and 7 bases at J, with 12 bases between. Germline V lookup: CDR1 SGHAT, CDR2 FQDESV (reference sequence). The CDR3 is 14 amino acids. The CDR3 loop is CASSPEGENSPLHF. DNA for the CDR3: TGTGCCAGCAGCCCAGAGGGGGAGAATTCACCCCTCCACTTT.

The chain employs TRBV6-1 and TRBJ1-5; D possibly corresponds to TRBD1 (6 bases). V was trimmed by 3 bases and J by 4 bases, leaving 16 bases between them. Germline CDR1 is MNHNS and CDR2 is SASEGT. The CDR3 extends over 16 amino acids. The CDR3 reads CASSDVPGTPNQPQHF. In nucleotides, the CDR3 is TGTGCCAGCAGTGATGTCCCAGGGACACCAAATCAGCCCCAGCATTTT.

This chain connects TRBV10-3 to TRBJ2-1; the match to TRBD2 covers 11 bases. From germline, CDR1 is ENHRY and CDR2 SYGVKD. This CDR3 has 17 residues. The V segment lost 3 bases and the J segment 4 bases; nucleotides outside the gene matches: 8. CDR3 nucleotides: TGTGCCATCAGTGACCCCACTAGCGGGAGAAGATACAATGAGCAGTTCTTC. Translating it yields CAISDPTSGRRYNEQFF.

The rearrangement uses TRBV30 and TRBJ2-1, with D tentatively TRBD2 (7 bases). V was clipped by 0 bases and J by 11 bases, with 14 bases between them. The CDR3 consists of 13 residues. Germline values: CDR1 GTSNPN, CDR2 SVGIG (reference sequence). The CDR3 region has the DNA TGTGCCTGGAGTGTGGCTAGCGGACAGAAGCAGTTCTTC. Translation gives CAWSVASGQKQFF.

This clone was detected only a few times. The chain carries TRBV6-1 and TRBJ2-5, with D unclear. Trimming stripped 1 base from V and 7 bases from J, with 10 bases between. CDR3 length: 13 amino acids. Per germline, CDR1 MNHNS and CDR2 SASEGT. The CDR3 sequence: CASSEDESGTQYF. CDR3 sequence (DNA): TGTGCCAGCAGTGAAGACGAGTCCGGGACCCAGTACTTC.

This sequence joins TRBV4-1 and TRBJ1-1; D is possibly TRBD1 (5 bases). V lost 1 base, J lost 5 bases, and 11 bases lay in between. CDR3 size: 14 residues. Germline CDR1 is MGHRA and CDR2 is YSYEKL. The CDR3 is CASSQGRGVTEAFF. For the CDR3, the DNA is TGCGCCAGCAGCCAAGGGAGGGGCGTTACTGAAGCTTTCTTT.

Only one count was recorded for this clone. The rearrangement uses TRBV7-9 and TRBJ2-7; TRBD1 agrees at 8 bases. The germline gives CDR1 SEHNR, CDR2 FQNEAQ (reference sequence). With 3 bases clipped from V and 7 bases from J, the junction kept 8 bases outside the gene matches. The CDR3 extends over 14 amino acids. CDR3: CASSLDQGAMEQYV. The CDR3, as DNA: TGTGCCAGCAGCTTGGATCAGGGGGCAATGGAGCAGTACGTC.

The chain joins TRBV9 to TRBJ2-3, with TRBD2 as a possible D gene (6 bases). CDR1 is SGDLS, CDR2 YYNGEE, per germline. V lost 4 bases and J lost 6, with 18 bases in between. This CDR3 is 15 amino acids long. As DNA, the CDR3 is TGTGCCAGCAGCACCGATCCGGGAGTCGGGGATACGCAGTATTTT. Its translation: CASSTDPGVGDTQYF.

J is TRBJ2-1 and V is TRBV19; 7 bases are a match to TRBD1. There are 13 residues in the CDR3. V shed 3 bases, J shed 7 bases, and the junction held 3 bases outside the gene matches. Germline values: CDR1 LNHDA, CDR2 SQIVND (reference sequence). CDR3 DNA sequence: TGTGCCAGTAGTATGACAGGGAAAAATGAGCAGTTCTTC. Translation gives CASSMTGKNEQFF. Full variable domain (remainder filled in from reference TRBV19 and TRBJ2-1): DGGITQSPKYLFRKEGQNVTLSCEQNLNHDAMYWYRQDPGQGLRLIYYSQIVNDFQKGDIAEGYSVSREKKESFPLTVTSAQKNPTAFYLCASSMTGKNEQFFGPGTRLTVL.

The V gene is TRBV27, the J gene TRBJ1-5, with a tentative D call TRBD1 (5 bases). Germline CDR1 is MNHEY and CDR2 is SMNVEV (reference sequence). Trimming took 5 bases from V and 7 from J, leaving 18 bases between them. The CDR3 has 15 amino acids. This chain's CDR3 is CASSPRGGPYQPQHF. CDR3 DNA: TGTGCCAGCAGTCCCCGGGGGGGACCCTACCAGCCCCAGCATTTT.

The V and J genes are TRBV27 and TRBJ2-1; 7 positions match TRBD1. This CDR3 region has 15 residues. Unmatched junction bases numbered 8, after V lost 5 bases and J lost 4 bases. CDR1 and CDR2 (germline): MNHEY, SMNVEV (reference sequence). CDR3 amino acids: CASSIEGARYNEQFF. The CDR3 DNA reads TGTGCCAGCAGTATTGAGGGGGCCCGATACAATGAGCAGTTCTTC.

The CDR3: CASSLTSGRAFEQYV. For the CDR3, the DNA is TGTGCCAGCAGCCTGACTAGCGGGAGGGCCTTCGAGCAGTACGTC. This sequence joins TRBV5-4 and TRBJ2-7; TRBD2 aligns across 14 bases. V trimming: 4 bases; J trimming: 6 bases; junction bases outside the gene matches: 6. This CDR3 region has 15 residues. Germline V lookup: CDR1 SGHNT, CDR2 YYREEE (reference sequence).

The chain uses TRBV2 and TRBJ2-5; 9 bases agree with TRBD1. J was trimmed by 4 bases and V by 3 bases; bases with no gene match: 3. Germline assignment: CDR1 SNHLY and CDR2 FYNNEI. The CDR3 has 14 amino acids. This CDR3 reads CASSDYRGPETQYF. The CDR3 DNA follows: TGTGCCAGCAGTGACTACAGGGGGCCAGAGACCCAGTACTTC. Combining the CDR3 with reference TRBV2 and TRBJ2-5 gives the whole variable domain EPEVTQTPSHQVTQMGQEVILRCVPISNHLYFYWYRQILGQKVEFLVSFYNNEISEKSEIFDDQFSVERPDGSNFTLKIRSTKLEDSAMYFCASSDYRGPETQYFGPGTRLLVL.

This clone was seen a single time. V usage is TRBV7-8 and J usage is TRBJ2-1; 9 nucleotides line up with TRBD2. Looked up from germline, CDR1 is SGHVS and CDR2 is FQNEAQ. This CDR3 has 15 amino acids. Trimming took 5 bases from V and 5 from J; bases not matched to a gene: 7. The CDR3: CASSVRLAAHNEQFF. In DNA form, the CDR3 reads TGTGCCAGCAGCGTCCGACTAGCGGCCCACAATGAGCAGTTCTTC.

As DNA, the CDR3 is TGTGCCAGCAGCCCGCCCTCTGGGGGGACTGAAGCTTTCTTT. Its protein product is CASSPPSGGTEAFF. The chain couples TRBV9 to TRBJ1-1; D perhaps matches TRBD1 (5 bases). The V gene lost 4 bases and the J gene lost 5 bases, with 15 bases spanning the gap. There are 14 residues in the CDR3. The germline V gene encodes CDR1 SGDLS and CDR2 YYNGEE.

The CDR3 nucleotides are TGTGCCAGCAGCGTAGGAGGCGGCGGCGGCTCTCGAGACATTCAGTACTTC. Its translation is CASSVGGGGGSRDIQYF. This rearrangement joins TRBV9 to TRBJ2-4; D ambiguous. The CDR3 sequence is 17 residues long. V was shortened by 0 bases and J by 8 bases, with 21 bases between the two germline ends. Germline loops: CDR1 SGDLS, CDR2 YYNGEE.

J is TRBJ2-2 and V is TRBV6-5; D unresolved. The CDR3 loop spans 12 amino acids. Trimming took 7 bases from V and 5 from J, leaving 8 bases between them. Germline CDR1 reads MNHEY; CDR2 reads SVGAGI. CDR3 DNA: TGTGCCAGCAAGGAGTTTACCGGGGAGCTGTTTTTT. Protein: CASKEFTGELFF.

This chain uses TRBV3-1 (or the pseudogene TRBV3-2) with TRBJ2-5; D uncertain. The V gene's germline CDR1 is LGHDT and CDR2 YNNKEL (reference sequence). CDR3 length: 11 residues. With 7 bases removed from V and 6 bases from J, the gap between germline ends came to 9 bases. The CDR3: CASTEAKTQYF. The CDR3 region has the DNA TGTGCCAGCACCGAGGCGAAGACCCAGTACTTC.

J is TRBJ1-1 and V is TRBV29-1; D uncertain. The ends were cut back, 7 bases at V and 7 bases at J, with 13 bases in the middle. The CDR3 contains 11 residues. Germline V gene data show CDR1 as SQVTM and CDR2 as ANQGSEA. CDR3 sequence reads: CSARVGIEAFF. The CDR3 DNA sequence: TGCAGCGCCCGGGTAGGAATTGAAGCTTTCTTT. Combining the CDR3 with reference TRBV29-1 and TRBJ1-1 gives the whole variable domain SAVISQKPSRDICQRGTSLTIQCQVDSQVTMMFWYRQQPGQSLTLIATANQGSEATYESGFVIDKFPISRPNLTFSTLTVSNMSPEDSSIYLCSARVGIEAFFGQGTRLTVV.

This sequence joins TRBV5-8 and TRBJ2-2; D might be TRBD1 (6 bases). The CDR3 is 15 amino acids. Germline V lookup: CDR1 SGHTS, CDR2 YDEGEE. Trimming took 4 bases from V and 6 from J, leaving 16 bases between them. CDR3 residues: CASSPIRTAPGELFF. The CDR3 region has the DNA TGTGCCAGCAGCCCAATCCGGACAGCGCCCGGGGAGCTGTTTTTT.

The CDR3 DNA follows: TGTGCCAGCAGCCCGGACAGGGTCCAAGAGACCCAGTACTTC. The encoded protein is CASSPDRVQETQYF. The rearrangement uses TRBV7-2 and TRBJ2-5; 8 bases fit TRBD1. V shed 5 bases and J 1 base; nucleotides not matched to a gene: 3. The CDR3 length is 14 residues. Germline CDR1 is SGHTA and CDR2 is FQGNSA.

A single count supports this clone. The V call is TRBV7-9, the J call TRBJ2-7; possibly TRBD1 for D (6 bases). Trimming left V 5 bases short and J 6 bases short, with 14 bases between. The CDR3 consists of 13 residues. Germline V gene data show CDR1 as SEHNR and CDR2 as FQNEAQ (reference sequence). CDR3 sequence reads: CASSLSTGPEQYV. The CDR3 bases are TGTGCCAGCAGCCTATCGACAGGACCCGAGCAGTACGTC.